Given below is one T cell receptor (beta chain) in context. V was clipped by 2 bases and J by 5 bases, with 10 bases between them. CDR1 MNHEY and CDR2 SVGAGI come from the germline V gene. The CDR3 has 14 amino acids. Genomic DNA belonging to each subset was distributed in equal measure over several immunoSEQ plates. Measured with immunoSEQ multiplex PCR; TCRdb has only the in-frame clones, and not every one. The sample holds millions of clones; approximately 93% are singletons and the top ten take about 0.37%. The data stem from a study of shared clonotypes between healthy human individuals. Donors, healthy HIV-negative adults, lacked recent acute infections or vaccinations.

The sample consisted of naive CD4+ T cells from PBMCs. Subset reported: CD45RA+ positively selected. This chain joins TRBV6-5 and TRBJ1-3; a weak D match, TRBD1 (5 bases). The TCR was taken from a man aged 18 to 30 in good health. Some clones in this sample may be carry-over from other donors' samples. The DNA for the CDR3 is TGTGCCAGCAGTTACGAGACAGAGAGAAACACCATATATTTT. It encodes CASSYETERNTIYF.